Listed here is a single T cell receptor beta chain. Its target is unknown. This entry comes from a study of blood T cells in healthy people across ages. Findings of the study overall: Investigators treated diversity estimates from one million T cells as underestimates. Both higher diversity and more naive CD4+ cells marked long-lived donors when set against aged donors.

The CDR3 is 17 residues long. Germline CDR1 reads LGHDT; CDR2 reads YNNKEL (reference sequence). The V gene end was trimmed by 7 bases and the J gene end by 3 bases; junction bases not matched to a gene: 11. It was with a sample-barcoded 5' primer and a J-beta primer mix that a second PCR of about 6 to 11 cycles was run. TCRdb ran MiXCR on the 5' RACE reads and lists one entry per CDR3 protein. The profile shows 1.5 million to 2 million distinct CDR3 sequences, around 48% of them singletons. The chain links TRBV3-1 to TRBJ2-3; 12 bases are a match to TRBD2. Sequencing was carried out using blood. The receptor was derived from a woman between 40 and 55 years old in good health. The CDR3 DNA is TGTGCCAGCAACCCCGGACTAGCGGGGTCTGTTACAGATACGCAGTATTTT. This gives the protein CASNPGLAGSVTDTQYF.